One and the same sample provided the 8 T cell receptor beta chains below, sequenced in a study of Tregs in tolerant kidney transplant recipients. This table comes from immunoSEQ multiplex PCR, and its TCRdb copy is limited to in-frame clones, with some not included. The sample contains tens of thousands of clones, 93% of which appear only once. The source material was CD4+ T cells from blood, sampled before the transplant. All receptors come from a human donor who received a combined kidney and bone marrow transplant.

This clone was detected only once. The chain links TRBV7-2 to TRBJ2-7, with D unclear. Germline CDR1 SGHTA, CDR2 FQGNSA. This CDR3 spans 14 amino acids. V shed 0 bases and J shed 5 bases, with 11 bases lying between them. The DNA for the CDR3 is TGTGCCAGCAGCTTAGCCCCCGACTTCGACGAGCAGTACTTC. This translates into CASSLAPDFDEQYF.

The chain joins TRBV7-9 to TRBJ1-4, with 8 bases that match TRBD1. This CDR3 contains 15 residues. V shed 1 base, J shed 4 bases, and the junction held 2 bases outside the gene matches. Germline assignment: CDR1 SEHNR and CDR2 FQNEAQ (reference sequence). The CDR3 bases are TGTGCCAGCAGCTTAGACAGGGGGTTTAATGAAAAACTGTTTTTT. It translates to CASSLDRGFNEKLFF.

This sequence joins TRBV5-4 and TRBJ2-3; 10 bases line up with TRBD2. This CDR3 spans 16 amino acids. Germline V CDR1 and CDR2: SGHNT, YYREEE (reference sequence). V was pared by 0 bases and J by 4 bases, with 5 bases of the junction left unmatched. The DNA of the CDR3 is TGTGCCAGCAGCTTGGACCTAGCGGGAGTTGCAGATACGCAGTATTTT. It is translated as CASSLDLAGVADTQYF.

V usage is TRBV6-1 and J usage is TRBJ2-1; D unclear. This CDR3 comprises 17 residues. Germline lookup yields CDR1 MNHNS and CDR2 SASEGT. V lost 2 bases, J lost 6 bases, and 20 bases lay in between. The CDR3 bases are TGTGCCAGCAGTGAATGGAACACCCTTCAAGCGTTCAATGAGCAGTTCTTC. Amino acids: CASSEWNTLQAFNEQFF.

The V and J genes are TRBV5-6 and TRBJ2-5; D is undetermined. In germline, CDR1 is SGHDT, CDR2 YYEEEE. The CDR3 sequence is 13 residues long. The V gene lost 4 bases and the J gene lost 2 bases, with 9 bases spanning the gap. CDR3 loop: CASSPVGQETQYF. For the CDR3, the DNA is TGTGCCAGCAGCCCGGTCGGGCAAGAGACCCAGTACTTC.

The rearrangement uses TRBV6-5 and TRBJ2-1, with 8 bases lining up with TRBD1. V shed 2 bases, J shed 15 bases, and the junction held 18 bases outside the gene matches. CDR1 and CDR2 (germline): MNHEY, SVGAGI. This CDR3 is 16 amino acids long. CDR3 coding DNA: TGTGCCAGCAGTTACAACGGCCCTAACCCGGGACAGGTGCGGTTCTTC. This encodes CASSYNGPNPGQVRFF.

The rearrangement joins TRBV7-6 to TRBJ2-7; D perhaps matches TRBD2 (6 bases). Germline V gene lookup returns CDR1 SGHVS and CDR2 FNYEAQ. The CDR3 length is 16 residues. V was clipped by 1 base and J by 3 bases, with 16 bases between them. In nucleotides, the CDR3 is TGTGCCAGCAGCTTAGGCCTGCGGGGAAGAAGCTACGAGCAGTACTTC. Translating it yields CASSLGLRGRSYEQYF.

This chain uses TRBV5-4 with TRBJ2-4; D is ambiguous. Between the trimmed V and J ends, which lost 0 bases and 8 bases, there was a span of 15 bases. The germline V gene encodes CDR1 SGHNT and CDR2 YYREEE (reference sequence). The CDR3 is made up of 15 amino acids. The CDR3 nucleotides are TGTGCCAGCAGCTTGGGGCCAACAAACGTGGACATTCAGTACTTC. Amino acids: CASSLGPTNVDIQYF.